Listed below are T cell receptor beta chains from one sample, sequenced in a study of OX40 agonist ivuxolimab in advanced cancers. Sequencing was performed with immunoSEQ multiplex PCR; in TCRdb, only in-frame clones are kept and a portion is missing. The sample yields tens of thousands of clones, roughly 84% seen once. Here the sequenced sample was CD4+ or CD8+ T cells sorted from blood, taken in a trial of the OX40 agonist ivuxolimab. Receptors were obtained from an adult with an advanced solid tumor such as melanoma, head and neck, liver or kidney cancer. The CDR3 runs from the conserved cysteine through the conserved F or W. A D gene is named only where the DNA matches it firmly. Not every row has a clone size; where given, it reads once, few, many or a size class.

clone_size	v_call	j_call	d_call	cdr3_nt	cdr3_aa
-	TRBV7-9	TRBJ1-2	TRBD1	TGTGCCAGCAGCATTAGACAGGGGGCGGCTTATGGCTACACCTTC	CASSIRQGAAYGYTF
-	TRBV4-1	TRBJ2-3	TRBD2	TGCGCCAGCAGGCTTCCCGGGACTAGCGGGAGAGATACGCAGTATTTT	CASRLPGTSGRDTQYF
once	TRBV6-5	TRBJ2-1	TRBD2	TGTGCCAGCAACGGCGGGAGGGAGGATGAGCAGTTCTTC	CASNGGREDEQFF
-	TRBV5-1	TRBJ2-5	-	TGCGCCAGCAGCCAGACGGGGACGGAGACCCAGTACTTC	CASSQTGTETQYF
-	TRBV18	TRBJ2-7	-	TGTGCCAGCTCACCGGACAGCTTCCGAGGCGAGCAGTACTTC	CASSPDSFRGEQYF
-	TRBV9	TRBJ2-7	TRBD2	TGTGCCAGCAGCGTTGGGGCTAGCGGTTACGAGCAGTACTTC	CASSVGASGYEQYF
-	TRBV5-1	TRBJ2-3	TRBD1	TGCGCCAGCAGCAGTACAGGGGCGAGCACAGATACGCAGTATTTT	CASSSTGASTDTQYF
-	TRBV4-3	TRBJ2-7	-	TGCGCCAGCAGCCAAGATCGCCTCTCCCACGAGCAGTACTTC	CASSQDRLSHEQYF
few	TRBV6-5	TRBJ2-5	TRBD2	TGTGCCAGCAGTTACGAACGACTAGCAGAGACCCAGTACTTC	CASSYERLAETQYF
few	TRBV7-3	TRBJ1-1	TRBD1	TGTGCCAGCAAATGGACAGGCGACACTGAAGCTTTCTTT	CASKWTGDTEAFF
-	TRBV4-1	TRBJ2-3	TRBD1	TGCGCCAGCAGCCGGGACAGGGATGCTACGCAGTATTTT	CASSRDRDATQYF
-	TRBV18	TRBJ2-5	-	TGTGCCAGCTCAGCACGGACAGACGCCTGGGAGACCCAGTACTTC	CASSARTDAWETQYF
-	TRBV11-1	TRBJ1-1	-	TGTGCCAGCAGCTTGGGTACTTTTAACACTGAAGCTTTCTTT	CASSLGTFNTEAFF
-	TRBV7-9	TRBJ1-2	TRBD1	TGTGCCAGCAGCCCCGGACAGGGAATTTACTATGGCTACACCTTC	CASSPGQGIYYGYTF
-	TRBV7-8	TRBJ1-6	-	TGTGCCAGCAGCTTAGCTGGCAATTCACCCCTCCACTTT	CASSLAGNSPLHF
once	TRBV28	TRBJ2-1	TRBD1	TGTGCCAGCAGACCTCCGGGACAGGGGAACTACAATGAGCAGTTCTTC	CASRPPGQGNYNEQFF
-	TRBV27	TRBJ2-7	-	TGTGCCAGCAGCATTAGCGGAAGCTCCTACGAGCAGTACTTC	CASSISGSSYEQYF
few	TRBV25-1	TRBJ1-3	-	TGTGCCAGTCCGGAGGGTAGAAACACCATATATTTT	CASPEGRNTIYF
-	TRBV9	TRBJ1-2	TRBD1	TGTGCCAGCAATAGACAGGGGGAAGGCTACACCTTC	CASNRQGEGYTF
-	TRBV28	TRBJ2-1	TRBD1	TGTGCCAGCAGTCCCGGGACAGCTTCCTACAATGAGCAGTTCTTC	CASSPGTASYNEQFF
-	TRBV6-4	TRBJ2-2	-	TGTGCCAGCAGTGCCACCTTAGCGAACACCGGGGAGCTGTTTTTT	CASSATLANTGELFF
-	TRBV5-6	TRBJ2-3	-	TGTGCCAGCAGCCGGATACTAGGATTTATAGCAGATACGCAGTATTTT	CASSRILGFIADTQYF
-	TRBV28	TRBJ2-7	TRBD1	TGTGCCAGCAGTTCTTCCGGGACAGGGGTGAACGAGCAGTACTTC	CASSSSGTGVNEQYF
few	TRBV19	TRBJ1-2	-	TGTGCCAGTAGTATACTCGGGGAGAAGGGCTACACCTTC	CASSILGEKGYTF
-	TRBV28	TRBJ2-3	-	TGTGCCAGCAGTAATCCGGGATTAGATACGCAGTATTTT	CASSNPGLDTQYF
-	TRBV6-1	TRBJ2-1	TRBD2	TGTGCCAGCAGTGAAGGGGCTAGCGGGGTCTATGAGCAGTTCTTC	CASSEGASGVYEQFF
-	TRBV10-3	TRBJ2-2	TRBD2	TGTGCCATCAGGGGGACTAGCGGGCTCACCGGGGAGCTGTTTTTT	CAIRGTSGLTGELFF
once	TRBV6-5	TRBJ2-7	-	TGTGCCAGCAGTTTAGGGAGCTCCTACGAGCAGTACTTC	CASSLGSSYEQYF
-	TRBV11-2	TRBJ1-6	TRBD1	TGTGCCAGCAGTTCGGAGACAGGGAGATCACCCCTCCACTTT	CASSSETGRSPLHF
once	TRBV19	TRBJ1-5	TRBD1	TGTGCCAGTAGTATAGGGACAGGGGGGATTAATAGCAATCAGCCCCAGCATTTT	CASSIGTGGINSNQPQHF
-	TRBV2	TRBJ2-5	-	TGTGCCAGCAGATTTCTCGTTGAGGGAGAGACCCAGTACTTC	CASRFLVEGETQYF
-	TRBV19	TRBJ1-5	TRBD1	TGTGCCAGTTCTAGACAGGGGAATCAGCCCCAGCATTTT	CASSRQGNQPQHF
-	TRBV6-6	TRBJ2-5	TRBD2	TGTGCCAGCAGCTCGGGACTAGCGGAGTGGGGGACCCAGTACTTC	CASSSGLAEWGTQYF
-	TRBV6-5	TRBJ1-2	-	TGTGCCAGCAGTTACCTAGGGGGCTATGGCTACACCTTC	CASSYLGGYGYTF
-	TRBV5-1	TRBJ1-3	TRBD1	TGCGCCAGCAGCTTGGAGGGACAGGGGGCGCCCGGAAACACCATATATTTT	CASSLEGQGAPGNTIYF
-	TRBV10-3	TRBJ2-1	-	TGTGCCATCAGAGTAGGCGGGGAACACTACAATGAGCAGTTCTTC	CAIRVGGEHYNEQFF
-	TRBV5-6	TRBJ1-5	-	TGTGCCAGCAGCTGTAGGCGGGGCAATCAGCCCCAGCATTTT	CASSCRRGNQPQHF
-	TRBV4-1	TRBJ2-2	-	TGCGCCAGCAGCCAAGGCAGGGGGGACACCGGGGAGCTGTTTTTT	CASSQGRGDTGELFF
once	TRBV19	TRBJ1-4	-	TGTGCCAGTACCCTCCGGGGGGCGAGGGAAAAACTGTTTTTT	CASTLRGAREKLFF
-	TRBV6-1	TRBJ2-5	TRBD2	TGTGCCAGCAGTGAAGGAGGACTAGCGGGTCATTGGGGGACCCAGTACTTC	CASSEGGLAGHWGTQYF
-	TRBV21-1	TRBJ1-5	-	TGTGCCAGCAGCAAAGCCTTGAACCCTCGGAGTAATCAGCCCCAGCATTTT	CASSKALNPRSNQPQHF
-	TRBV27	TRBJ1-1	-	TGTGCCAGCACCCTCCTGACCGGAGAGAACACTGAAGCTTTCTTT	CASTLLTGENTEAFF
-	TRBV7-8	TRBJ2-5	TRBD1	TGTGCCAGCAGCCAAGACAGGGGTGAGACCCAGTACTTC	CASSQDRGETQYF
-	TRBV28	TRBJ2-1	-	TGTGCCAGCGCCGACTGGATAACCTACAATGAGCAGTTCTTC	CASADWITYNEQFF
once	TRBV5-4	TRBJ2-7	TRBD1	TGTGCCAGCAGCCTCAACAGGGGCTACGAGCAGTACTTC	CASSLNRGYEQYF
few	TRBV6-5	TRBJ1-1	TRBD1	TGTGCCAGCAGTCAAGGACAGGGGTCTTTCACTGAAGCTTTCTTT	CASSQGQGSFTEAFF
-	TRBV18	TRBJ2-1	-	TGTGCCAGCTCACCACCGAGTCGGACGCGGAATGAGCAGTTCTTC	CASSPPSRTRNEQFF
-	TRBV9	TRBJ1-2	TRBD1	TGTGCCAGCAGCGTCGGGACAGGGGCCCAGGGAGATCGCGGCTACACCTTC	CASSVGTGAQGDRGYTF